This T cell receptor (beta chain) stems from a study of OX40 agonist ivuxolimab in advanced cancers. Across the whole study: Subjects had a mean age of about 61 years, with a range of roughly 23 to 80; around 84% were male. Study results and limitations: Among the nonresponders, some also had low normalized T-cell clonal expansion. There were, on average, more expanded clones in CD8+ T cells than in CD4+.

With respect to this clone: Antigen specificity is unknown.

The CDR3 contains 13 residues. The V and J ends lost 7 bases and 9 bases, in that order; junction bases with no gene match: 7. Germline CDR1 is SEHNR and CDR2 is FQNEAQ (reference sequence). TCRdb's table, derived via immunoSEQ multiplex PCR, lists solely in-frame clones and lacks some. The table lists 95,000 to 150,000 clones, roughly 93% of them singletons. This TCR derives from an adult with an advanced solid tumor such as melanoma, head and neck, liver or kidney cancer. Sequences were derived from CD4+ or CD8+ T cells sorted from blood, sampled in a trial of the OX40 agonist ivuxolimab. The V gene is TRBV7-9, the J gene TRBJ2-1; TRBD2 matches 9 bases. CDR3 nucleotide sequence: TGTGCCAGCATCAGTAGCGGGAGTCTTGAGCAGTTCTTC. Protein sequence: CASISSGSLEQFF.